Listed below are T cell receptor beta chains from one sample, sequenced in a study of liver allograft versus peripheral blood T cells. Each CDR3 protein gets one entry after TCRdb re-called the reads with MiXCR. This repertoire shows roughly 11,000 distinct CDR3 sequences, about 23% found once; its top ten account for 1.6%. All receptors come from a human patient who had a liver transplant. The graft donor may account for some of the T cells. CDR3s include the opening cysteine and the closing phenylalanine or tryptophan. D genes are given only for firm matches. A clone size is listed for some rows: how often the clone was seen (once, few, many), or a class if it is expanded.

D gene,clone size,J gene,V gene,CDR3 DNA,CDR3 protein
NA,medium-sized,TRBJ1-2,TRBV10-3,TGTGCCATCAGTGAGTCGGGGGAGGACGGCTACACCTTC,CAISESGEDGYTF
NA,medium-sized,TRBJ1-6,TRBV7-9,TGTGCCAGCAGCTTAGCTTTGGCGGGGAATTCACCCCTCCACTTT,CASSLALAGNSPLHF
NA,medium-sized,TRBJ1-2,TRBV18,TGTGCCAGCTCACCAACCCGCAGGTACGACTATGGCTACACCTTC,CASSPTRRYDYGYTF
NA,NA,TRBJ2-7,TRBV27,TGTGCCAGCAGAATTATACAGACCTCCCTTACCTACGAGCAGTACTTC,CASRIIQTSLTYEQYF
NA,NA,TRBJ1-6,TRBV5-5,TGTGCCAGCAGCTTGGAAGGGGATAATTCACCCCTCCACTTT,CASSLEGDNSPLHF
NA,NA,TRBJ1-1,TRBV7-3,TGTGCCAGCAGCGAGTTTCGGGACACTGAAGCTTTCTTT,CASSEFRDTEAFF
NA,medium-sized,TRBJ2-7,TRBV6-5,TGTGCCAGCAGTTCGGGGGACACCTCCTACGAGCAGTACTTC,CASSSGDTSYEQYF
NA,medium-sized,TRBJ1-5,TRBV15,TGTGCCACCAGCAGAGATGGGGGGGCGGGCAATCAGCCCCAGCATTTT,CATSRDGGAGNQPQHF
NA,medium-sized,TRBJ1-1,TRBV29-1,TGCAGCGTTGGGTCGGGGGAGAACACTGAAGCTTTCTTT,CSVGSGENTEAFF
TRBD1,few,TRBJ1-6,TRBV20-1,TGCAGTGCTAGATTTCTTAGTTGGGACAGCGGGCAACCCCTCCACTTT,CSARFLSWDSGQPLHF
NA,medium-sized,TRBJ2-7,TRBV10-3,TGTGCCATCAGTGAGTCGGGGACACCCTACGAGCAGTACTTC,CAISESGTPYEQYF
NA,NA,TRBJ1-1,TRBV20-1,TGCAGTGCGCCAGGGAGGACGGGGACTGAAGCTTTCTTT,CSAPGRTGTEAFF
NA,NA,TRBJ2-7,TRBV19,TGTGCCAGTAGTAGACATCAAGGTATAGCCGAGCAGTACTTC,CASSRHQGIAEQYF
NA,medium-sized,TRBJ2-7,TRBV18,TGTGCCAGCTCACCACTAGCGGATGACTACGAGCAGTACTTC,CASSPLADDYEQYF
NA,NA,TRBJ1-1,TRBV12-3/TRBV12-4,TGTGCCAGCAGTTTAGGAGGGGGGCGTATCACTGAAGCTTTCTTT,CASSLGGGRITEAFF
TRBD1,few,TRBJ1-1,TRBV11-2,TGTGCCAGCAGCTTAGACCGGGACAGGGGTACGTTTGGCACTGAAGCTTTCTTT,CASSLDRDRGTFGTEAFF
NA,medium-sized,TRBJ1-1,TRBV19,TGTGCCAGTAGTATTCAAGAGCGATACGATATGAACACTGAAGCTTTCTTT,CASSIQERYDMNTEAFF
NA,NA,TRBJ1-1,TRBV12-3/TRBV12-4,TGTGCCAGCAGGGGGGTGTCCACTGAAGCTTTCTTT,CASRGVSTEAFF
NA,NA,TRBJ2-7,TRBV6-2/TRBV6-3,TGTGCCAGCAGTCACTACGCGGCAGGCGCCTACGAGCAGTACTTC,CASSHYAAGAYEQYF
NA,NA,TRBJ2-7,TRBV7-2,TGTGCCAGCAGCCGAGGGGGGTACGAGCAGTACTTC,CASSRGGYEQYF
NA,few,TRBJ1-5,TRBV7-2,TGTGCCAGCAGCAAACAGGGCGGTCAGCCCCAGCATTTT,CASSKQGGQPQHF
TRBD2,NA,TRBJ2-1,TRBV2,TGTGCCAGCAGAACTAGCGGGTACAATGAGCAGTTCTTC,CASRTSGYNEQFF
TRBD2,few,TRBJ2-1,TRBV6-6,TGTGCCAGCAGTCTAGGACTAGCGGGGGGGGACAATGAGCAGTTCTTC,CASSLGLAGGDNEQFF
TRBD1,medium-sized,TRBJ1-6,TRBV27,TGTGCCAGCAGACAGGGGGTCGTTTCACCCCTCCACTTT,CASRQGVVSPLHF
NA,medium-sized,TRBJ1-1,TRBV6-5,TGTGCCAGCCGACGGAGGGTCACTGAAGCTTTCTTT,CASRRRVTEAFF
TRBD1,medium-sized,TRBJ1-2,TRBV18,TGTGCCAGCTCACCTACTAATGACAGGGCCCTCTATGGCTACACCTTC,CASSPTNDRALYGYTF
TRBD1,medium-sized,TRBJ1-3,TRBV18,TGTGCCAGCTCACCTTCCGGACAGGCCTTATCCCCCACCATATATTTT,CASSPSGQALSPTIYF
NA,many,TRBJ1-4,TRBV19,TGTGCCAGTAGTTACCAGGGGACTGAAAAACTGTTTTTT,CASSYQGTEKLFF
NA,NA,TRBJ1-5,TRBV20-1,TGCAGTGGTATATACCGAAACAATCAGCCCCAGCATTTT,CSGIYRNNQPQHF
NA,once,TRBJ2-3,TRBV5-6,TGTGCCAGCAGCTTGGATGTAGACTCCACACGGGGGGATACGCAGTATTTT,CASSLDVDSTRGDTQYF
NA,NA,TRBJ1-3,TRBV19,TGTGCCAGTACCCCAGTTCCCGGAAACACCATATATTTT,CASTPVPGNTIYF
NA,medium-sized,TRBJ2-2,TRBV24-1,TGTGCCACCAGTGATTTCTTCGGGAAAGGCACCGGGGAGCTGTTTTTT,CATSDFFGKGTGELFF
TRBD2,NA,TRBJ2-1,TRBV10-3,TGTGCCATCAGTGGGTCCGGGACTAGCGGGCCCCCTGACAATGAGCAGTTCTTC,CAISGSGTSGPPDNEQFF
NA,few,TRBJ1-5,TRBV10-3,TGTGCCATCAGTGAGGTTAGCAATCAGCCCCAGCATTTT,CAISEVSNQPQHF
NA,NA,TRBJ2-5,TRBV6-1,TGTGCCAGCAGTGAAGCCGTTGAGACCCAGTACTTC,CASSEAVETQYF
TRBD1,few,TRBJ2-2,TRBV12-3/TRBV12-4,TGTGCCAGCAGCCCTGACAGGGCGGTCGGGGAGCTGTTTTTT,CASSPDRAVGELFF
NA,medium-sized,TRBJ1-4,TRBV19,TGTGCCAGTAGTATAGATCACCGACAGCGGGAGGAAAAACTGTTTTTT,CASSIDHRQREEKLFF
NA,NA,TRBJ1-1,TRBV27,TGTGCCAGCAGTCCCCCGGGACGGGGAAACACTGAAGCTTTCTTT,CASSPPGRGNTEAFF
TRBD1,medium-sized,TRBJ2-7,TRBV19,TGTGCCAGTAGTGTCAGCCCCCGGGACAGCCGAGCCTACGAGCAGTACTTC,CASSVSPRDSRAYEQYF
NA,NA,TRBJ1-1,TRBV7-3,TGTGCCAGCAGCTTAAGAGGGGGGGCTGAAGCTTTCTTT,CASSLRGGAEAFF
NA,medium-sized,TRBJ2-1,TRBV18,TGTGCCAGCTCACGTACCCGGACCGACTACAATGAGCAGTTCTTC,CASSRTRTDYNEQFF
NA,few,TRBJ1-3,TRBV19,TGTGCCACCACGACAGGACTTACCGTCTCTGGAAACACCATATATTTT,CATTTGLTVSGNTIYF
NA,medium-sized,TRBJ1-4,TRBV29-1,TGCAGCGTTGGGCGTGTGGGGATCACTAATGAAAAACTGTTTTTT,CSVGRVGITNEKLFF